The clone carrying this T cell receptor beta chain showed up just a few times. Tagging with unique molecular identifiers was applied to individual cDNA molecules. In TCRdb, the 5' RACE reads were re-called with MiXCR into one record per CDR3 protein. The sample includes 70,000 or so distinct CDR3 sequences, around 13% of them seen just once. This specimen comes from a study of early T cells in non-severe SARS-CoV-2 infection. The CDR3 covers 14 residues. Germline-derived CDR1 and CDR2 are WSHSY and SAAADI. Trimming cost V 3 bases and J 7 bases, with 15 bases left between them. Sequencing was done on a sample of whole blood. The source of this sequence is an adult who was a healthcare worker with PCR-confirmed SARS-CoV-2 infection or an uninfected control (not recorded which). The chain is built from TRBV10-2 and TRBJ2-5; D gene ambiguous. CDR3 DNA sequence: TGCGCCAGCAGTGAACCTCAGAGCCCCAGGACCCAGTACTTC. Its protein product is CASSEPQSPRTQYF.